Shown below are 8 T cell receptor beta chains from a single sample sequenced in a study of cytomegalovirus exposure and HLA in healthy donors. The PCR made use of 60 Vbeta and 13 Jbeta primers. The protocol was immunoSEQ multiplex PCR, while the TCRdb copy is restricted to in-frame clones and leaves out a portion. The sample contains 110,000 to 150,000 clones, approximately 80% of which appear only once. The sample taken for sequencing was PBMCs. These receptors all stem from a woman in her forties or fifties in good health and CMV-seropositive.

This clone was counted only a few times. V gene TRBV5-1 combines with J gene TRBJ2-7, with unresolved D. Deletions cut 4 bases from V and 3 bases from J, with 14 bases between. The CDR3 is 14 residues long. Germline values: CDR1 SGHRS, CDR2 YFSETQ. In nucleotides, the CDR3 is TGCGCCAGCAGCCCCCGCACGGAGAACTACGAGCAGTACTTC. Its translation: CASSPRTENYEQYF.

This chain links TRBV5-1 with TRBJ2-5; 9 bases are shared with TRBD1. The assigned J gene may be wrong: the sequence end matches TRBJ2-7 better. Germline lookup yields CDR1 SGHRS and CDR2 YFSETQ. There are 15 residues in the CDR3. The CDR3 DNA is TGCGCCAGCAGCTCGTCGATGGGACAGGGACTCGAGCAGTACTTC. This sequence encodes CASSSSMGQGLEQYF.

V and J are TRBV15 and TRBJ2-1; the match to TRBD1 covers 10 bases. Germline lookup yields CDR1 LNHNV and CDR2 YYDKDF (reference sequence). J lost 8 bases, V lost 5 bases, and 12 bases had no gene match. The CDR3 sequence is 16 residues long. This chain's CDR3 is CATSSLRGTGAYEQFF. CDR3 DNA sequence: TGTGCCACCAGCTCCTTAAGGGGGACAGGGGCCTATGAGCAGTTCTTC.

J is TRBJ2-2 and V is TRBV4-2; no reliable D call. Germline V CDR1 and CDR2: LGHNA, YNFKEQ. V shed 0 bases and J shed 7 bases, with 6 bases lying between them. The CDR3 consists of 13 residues. CDR3 sequence (DNA): TGTGCCAGCAGCCAAGAGATACACGGGGAGCTGTTTTTT. Translating it yields CASSQEIHGELFF.

The chain joins TRBV2 to TRBJ2-7; D possibly corresponds to TRBD1 (5 bases). The germline gives CDR1 SNHLY, CDR2 FYNNEI. CDR3 length equals 12 residues. Deletions cut 4 bases from V and 3 bases from J, with 7 bases between. The CDR3 region is CASSATGYEQYF. Here the CDR3 DNA reads TGTGCCAGCAGTGCAACAGGCTACGAGCAGTACTTC.

CDR3 sequence reads: CASSFLRAGEDTQYF. CDR3 bases: TGTGCCAGCAGCTTCCTAAGGGCAGGGGAAGATACGCAGTATTTT. J is TRBJ2-3 and V is TRBV5-4; D is perhaps TRBD1 (6 bases). The V and J ends lost 2 bases and 5 bases respectively, with 15 bases between them. Germline V gives CDR1 SGHNT, CDR2 YYREEE (reference sequence). The CDR3 length is 15 residues.

V is TRBV27 and J is TRBJ2-3; 15 positions agree with TRBD2. The germline V gene has CDR1 MNHEY and CDR2 SMNVEV (reference sequence). There are 16 residues in the CDR3. Trimming at V came to 6 bases and at J to 8 bases, leaving 9 bases not matched to a gene. This CDR3 is CASSTLGLAGGSTQYF. The CDR3 region has the DNA TGTGCCAGCAGCACTCTGGGACTAGCGGGGGGAAGTACGCAGTATTTT.

The V gene is TRBV5-4, the J gene TRBJ1-1; D unresolved. This CDR3 has 14 residues. Germline V CDR1 and CDR2: SGHNT, YYREEE (reference sequence). The V end was cut by 6 bases, the J end by 1 base, with 13 bases between. CDR3: CASTLRAGNTEAFF. In DNA form, the CDR3 reads TGTGCCAGCACCTTACGGGCGGGGAACACTGAAGCTTTCTTT.